This T cell receptor (beta chain) was obtained from a study of shared clonotypes between healthy human individuals. Study as a whole: Contributing individuals were a couple of females and a few males aged 18 to 49. A donor's plate count was three for CD4 naive and three for CD4 memory; CD8 naive had two and CD8 memory one. Findings and limits, study-wide: Blood was the only sampled material, and tissue repertoires likely differ. A handful of donors held around 5% of naive CD4 clonotypes in common.

As to this clone: Its specificity is unknown.

Some clones are missing from TCRdb's copy, which holds only in-frame ones; the method was immunoSEQ multiplex PCR. The table has around 1.1 million clones, 75% to 85% seen once; the top ten hold roughly 0.57%. V was pared by 4 bases and J by 4 bases, with 13 bases of the junction left unmatched. CDR3 size: 17 residues. Germline V lookup: CDR1 MGHRA, CDR2 YSYEKL. The TCR originated in a man aged 18 to 35 in good health. Some clones in this sample may be carry-over from other donors' samples. What was sequenced was memory CD4+ T cells from PBMCs. The subset here: CD45RA-negative fraction. The chain has TRBV4-1 and TRBJ2-5; 9 nucleotides agree with TRBD2. CDR3 in amino acids: CASSRVKTTSGRETQYF. The CDR3 DNA reads TGCGCCAGCAGCCGCGTCAAAACGACTAGCGGCAGAGAGACCCAGTACTTC.